The clone carrying this T cell receptor beta chain was found a few times. Its matching antigen is unknown. Single viable CD3+CD4+CD8-CD45RO+ cells were sorted as the memory CD4+ T cells. CMV serostatus came from serum IgG against pp150, pp28, p38, p52. The data stem from a study of memory CD4+ T cells and cytomegalovirus serostatus. Study-wide results and caveats: Of 150 to 200 reported CMV TCRbeta sequences, some 67 were found in memory CD4+ repertoires. The CMV-associated TCR signature appears largely within the CD4+ memory repertoire.

The protocol was immunoSEQ multiplex PCR, while the TCRdb copy is restricted to in-frame clones and leaves out a portion. The sample lists 85,000 to 100,000 clones; 80% were seen once. The CDR3 is 15 amino acids. CDR1 is SGHTA, CDR2 FQGNSA, per germline. The trim removed 3 bases at V and 2 bases at J, leaving 5 bases unmatched. This sequence originates from an adult in good health and CMV-seropositive. The rearrangement joins TRBV7-2 to TRBJ2-7, with 9 bases lining up with TRBD2. The sample taken for sequencing was memory CD4+ T cells from blood. DNA for the CDR3: TGTGCCAGCAGCTTTATGGCTAGCGGGGCCTACGAGCAGTACTTC. Residues: CASSFMASGAYEQYF.